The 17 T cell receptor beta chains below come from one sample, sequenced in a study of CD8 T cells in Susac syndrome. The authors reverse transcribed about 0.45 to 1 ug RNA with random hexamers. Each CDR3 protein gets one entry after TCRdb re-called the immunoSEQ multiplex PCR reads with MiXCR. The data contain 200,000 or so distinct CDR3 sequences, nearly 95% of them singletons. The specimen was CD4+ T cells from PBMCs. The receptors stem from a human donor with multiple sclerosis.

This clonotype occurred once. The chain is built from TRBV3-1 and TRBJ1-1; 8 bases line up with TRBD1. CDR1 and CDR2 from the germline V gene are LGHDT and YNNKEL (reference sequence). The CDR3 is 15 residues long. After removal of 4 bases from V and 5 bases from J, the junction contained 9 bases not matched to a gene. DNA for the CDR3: TGTGCCAGCAGCCGAGATCTAGGACAGGGAACTGAAGCTTTCTTT. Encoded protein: CASSRDLGQGTEAFF.

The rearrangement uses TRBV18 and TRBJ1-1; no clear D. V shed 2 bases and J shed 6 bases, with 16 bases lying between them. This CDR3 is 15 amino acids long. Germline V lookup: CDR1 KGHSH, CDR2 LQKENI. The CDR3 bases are TGTGCCAGCTCACCAAGTCGCAGGCCTGATTCTGAAGCTTTCTTT. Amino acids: CASSPSRRPDSEAFF.

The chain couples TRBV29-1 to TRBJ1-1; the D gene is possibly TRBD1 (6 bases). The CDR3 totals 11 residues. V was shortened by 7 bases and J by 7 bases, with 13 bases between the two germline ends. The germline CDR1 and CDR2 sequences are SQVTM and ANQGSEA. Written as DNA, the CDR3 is TGCAGCGGCAGCAGGGGACATGAAGCTTTCTTT. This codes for CSGSRGHEAFF. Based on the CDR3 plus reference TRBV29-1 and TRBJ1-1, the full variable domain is SAVISQKPSRDICQRGTSLTIQCQVDSQVTMMFWYRQQPGQSLTLIATANQGSEATYESGFVIDKFPISRPNLTFSTLTVSNMSPEDSSIYLCSGSRGHEAFFGQGTRLTVV.

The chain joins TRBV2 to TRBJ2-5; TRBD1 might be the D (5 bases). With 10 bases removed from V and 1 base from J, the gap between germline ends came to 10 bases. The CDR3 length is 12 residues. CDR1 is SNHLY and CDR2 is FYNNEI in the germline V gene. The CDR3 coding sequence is TGTGCCAACAGACAGATCCAAGAGACCCAGTACTTC. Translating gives CANRQIQETQYF.

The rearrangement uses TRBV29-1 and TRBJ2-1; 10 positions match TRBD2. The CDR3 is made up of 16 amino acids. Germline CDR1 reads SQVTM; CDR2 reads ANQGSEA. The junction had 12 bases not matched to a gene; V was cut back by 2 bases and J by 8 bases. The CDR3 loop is CSVESGAGGPFHEQFF. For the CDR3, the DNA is TGCAGCGTTGAATCGGGAGCGGGAGGGCCTTTCCATGAGCAGTTCTTC.

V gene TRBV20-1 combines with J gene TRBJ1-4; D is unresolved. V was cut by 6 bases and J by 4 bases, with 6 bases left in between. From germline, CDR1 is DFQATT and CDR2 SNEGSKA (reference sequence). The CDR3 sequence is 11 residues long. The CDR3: CSAFYNEKLFF. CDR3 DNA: TGCAGTGCCTTCTATAATGAAAAACTGTTTTTT.

CDR3 DNA sequence: TGCAGTGCCCCTGGACAGGGGGCTTCCTACAATGAGCAGTTCTTC. It codes for CSAPGQGASYNEQFF. The chain links TRBV20-1 to TRBJ2-1; 11 bases match TRBD1. CDR3 length: 15 residues. V was clipped by 6 bases and J by 1 base; unmatched bases: 5. Per the germline V gene, CDR1 is DFQATT and CDR2 is SNEGSKA (reference sequence).

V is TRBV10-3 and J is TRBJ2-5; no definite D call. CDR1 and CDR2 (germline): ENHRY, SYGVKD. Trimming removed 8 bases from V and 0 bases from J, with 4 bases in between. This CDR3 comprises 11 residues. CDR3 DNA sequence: TGTGCCATCTCGTACCAAGAGACCCAGTACTTC. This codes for CAISYQETQYF.

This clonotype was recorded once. The CDR3 reads CSARGEKGYNEQFF. The CDR3 coding sequence is TGCAGTGCTAGAGGGGAGAAGGGATACAATGAGCAGTTCTTC. V is TRBV20-1 and J is TRBJ2-1; the D gene is possibly TRBD2 (5 bases). The CDR3 length is 14 residues. The germline gives CDR1 DFQATT, CDR2 SNEGSKA (reference sequence). Deletions cut 1 base from V and 4 bases from J, with 11 bases between.

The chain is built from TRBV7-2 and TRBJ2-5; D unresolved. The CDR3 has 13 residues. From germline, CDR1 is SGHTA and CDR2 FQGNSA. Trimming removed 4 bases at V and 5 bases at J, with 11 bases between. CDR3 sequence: CASSSYLGETQYF. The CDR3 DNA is TGTGCCAGCAGCTCCTACCTGGGGGAGACCCAGTACTTC.

The CDR3 region is CASSLGRSVYEQYF. Here the CDR3 DNA reads TGCGCCAGCAGCTTAGGCAGATCTGTCTACGAGCAGTACTTC. This sequence joins TRBV5-1 and TRBJ2-7; D is unclear. Germline V CDR1 and CDR2: SGHRS, YFSETQ. V shed 2 bases and J shed 3 bases, with 12 bases lying between them. This CDR3 has 14 residues.

CDR3 sequence reads: CSARPTGGGTEAFF. CDR3 DNA: TGCAGTGCTCGACCGACAGGGGGAGGCACTGAAGCTTTCTTT. The V gene is TRBV20-1, the J gene TRBJ1-1; TRBD1 agrees at 9 bases. J was trimmed by 4 bases and V by 5 bases; bases with no gene match: 8. The V gene's germline CDR1 is DFQATT and CDR2 SNEGSKA (reference sequence). CDR3 size: 14 residues.

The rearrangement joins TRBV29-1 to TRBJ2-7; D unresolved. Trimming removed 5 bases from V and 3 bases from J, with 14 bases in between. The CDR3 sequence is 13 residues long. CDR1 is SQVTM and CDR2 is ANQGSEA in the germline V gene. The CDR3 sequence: CSVLTVTGYEQYF. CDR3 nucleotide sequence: TGCAGCGTTCTCACCGTTACCGGCTACGAGCAGTACTTC.

Here the CDR3 DNA reads TGCAGTGCTAGAGATTGGGGAATCAATGAAAAACTGTTTTTT. This translates into CSARDWGINEKLFF. This chain connects TRBV20-1 to TRBJ1-4; D ambiguous. CDR1 is DFQATT and CDR2 is SNEGSKA in the germline V gene (reference sequence). The CDR3 sequence is 14 residues long. V was shortened by 0 bases and J by 5 bases, with 10 bases between the two germline ends.

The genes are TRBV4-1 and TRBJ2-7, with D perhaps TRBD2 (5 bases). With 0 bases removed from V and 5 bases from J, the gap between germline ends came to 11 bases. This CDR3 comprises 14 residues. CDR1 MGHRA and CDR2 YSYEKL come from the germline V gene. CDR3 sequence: CASSQDPASHEQYF. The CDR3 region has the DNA TGCGCCAGCAGCCAAGATCCAGCTAGCCACGAGCAGTACTTC.

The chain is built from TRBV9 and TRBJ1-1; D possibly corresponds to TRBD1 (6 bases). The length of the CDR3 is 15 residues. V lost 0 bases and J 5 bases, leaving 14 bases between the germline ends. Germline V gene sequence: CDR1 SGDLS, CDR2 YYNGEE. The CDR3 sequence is CASSVGAGAPTEAFF. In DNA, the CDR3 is TGTGCCAGCAGCGTAGGGGCAGGGGCGCCGACTGAAGCTTTCTTT. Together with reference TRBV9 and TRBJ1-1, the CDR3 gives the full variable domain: DSGVTQTPKHLITATGQRVTLRCSPRSGDLSVYWYQQSLDQGLQFLIQYYNGEERAKGNILERFSAQQFPDLHSELNLSSLELGDSALYFCASSVGAGAPTEAFFGQGTRLTVV.

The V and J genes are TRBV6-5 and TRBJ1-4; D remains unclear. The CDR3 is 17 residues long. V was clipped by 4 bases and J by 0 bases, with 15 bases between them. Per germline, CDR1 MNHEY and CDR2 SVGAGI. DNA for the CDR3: TGTGCCAGCAGTTCCCATCAAGCGGGCTCAACTAATGAAAAACTGTTTTTT. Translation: CASSSHQAGSTNEKLFF.